This paragraph covers one T cell receptor beta chain sequence. Antigen specificity is unknown. The CDR3 is 15 residues long. Trimming left V 4 bases short and J 4 bases short, with 17 bases between. Germline V gene lookup returns CDR1 LGHNA and CDR2 YSLEER. This record belongs to a study of PD-L1 blockade in urothelial cancer. On the study more broadly: At 3 weeks (second dose) and 6 weeks after starting treatment, blood was analyzed. Study-wide results and limits: Below-median pretreatment blood TCR clonality was a predictor of better survival.

Libraries were prepared by immunoSEQ multiplex PCR; TCRdb keeps only in-frame clonotypes and omits some of them. The sample contains 30,000 to 40,000 clones, 85% of which appear only once. Documented time point: pretreatment peripheral blood. The TCR was taken from a man at least 80 years old with urothelial cancer. This chain links TRBV4-3 with TRBJ2-7, with D perhaps matching TRBD2 (5 bases). The sample consisted of PBMCs, taken around atezolizumab (anti-PD-L1) treatment. Here the CDR3 DNA reads TGCGCCAGCAGCCGAACTGCCGGGGTTGGGTACGAGCAGTACTTC. Its translation is CASSRTAGVGYEQYF.